This TCR beta chain was profiled in a study of shared clonotypes between healthy human individuals. General study results and limits: In the sorted subsets, rarefaction showed sequencing was incomplete despite large depth.

A remark on this clone: The antigen remains unidentified.

In the original workflow: For the immunoSEQ data, sequences were junction-only without quality scores, so filtering differed. The repertoire was sequenced with immunoSEQ multiplex PCR; TCRdb's copy has only in-frame clones and lacks some. V, J and clone size derive from that table, while D and trimming were established from the DNA sequence. Among about 1,800,000 clones, about 95% were seen once, and the ten largest hold 1% to 1.5%. Trimming cost V 1 base and J 4 bases; bases outside gene matches: 9. Germline CDR1 is LGHNA and CDR2 is YSLEER. This CDR3 contains 16 residues. Naive-designated CD8 cells lacked CD45RO, were positively enriched for CCR7, and omitted terminally differentiated effector memory CD45RA+ cells. All the donors were Caucasian adults who lived in Nashville, Tennessee.

The sample consisted of naive CD8+ T cells sorted from blood. The V and J genes are TRBV4-3 and TRBJ1-1, with TRBD1 matching over 7 bases. This receptor was taken from a man aged 18 to 29 in good health. The CDR3 is CASSQGQGLSGTEAFF. The CDR3 coding sequence is TGCGCCAGCAGCCAAGGACAGGGCCTATCGGGCACTGAAGCTTTCTTT.